Shown below are 17 T cell receptor beta chains from a single sample sequenced in a study of blood T cell repertoires in COVID-19 (dated by TCRdb to the early 2020s). Library preparation was by the immunoSEQ multiplex PCR assay. TCRdb carries this immuneACCESS record with in-frame sequences only. Its versions omit some clonotypes, under half of them owing to an unresolved V gene in the studies checked, with the rest unexplained. This sample comprises under 130,000 clones, about four fifths of them detected only once. In total, the top ten clones hold approximately 15% of the sample. The sequenced sample was peripheral blood. The receptors come from an elderly woman with acute or convalescent COVID-19.

V is TRBV5-1 and J is TRBJ1-3; D might be TRBD1 (6 bases). Germline V gene data show CDR1 as SGHRS and CDR2 as YFSETQ. The CDR3 runs 16 residues. The V end was cut by 4 bases, the J end by 0 bases, with 14 bases between. The CDR3 loop reads CASSLDSPSSGNTIYF. The DNA for the CDR3 is TGCGCCAGCAGCCTGGACAGTCCGAGCTCTGGAAACACCATATATTTT.

This chain joins TRBV27 and TRBJ1-5; the match to TRBD1 covers 7 bases. CDR1 MNHEY and CDR2 SMNVEV come from the germline V gene (reference sequence). The length of the CDR3 is 17 residues. The junction had 16 bases not matched to a gene; V was cut back by 5 bases and J by 6 bases. The CDR3 DNA is TGTGCCAGCAGTAAGAGGGGCGCAACAGGGGCAGGTCAGCCCCAGCATTTT. This translates into CASSKRGATGAGQPQHF.

This clone was seen only once. The V and J genes are TRBV30 and TRBJ2-3; 7 bases align to TRBD2. This CDR3 region has 13 residues. V dropped 0 bases and J dropped 4; count of bases not matched to a gene: 1. CDR1 and CDR2 from the germline V gene are GTSNPN and SVGIG (reference sequence). DNA for the CDR3: TGTGCCTGGAGTGTTCGGGGGGCAGATACGCAGTATTTT. Encoded protein: CAWSVRGADTQYF. Using reference TRBV30 and TRBJ2-3 for the parts outside the CDR3, the full variable domain is SQTIHQWPATLVQPVGSPLSLECTVEGTSNPNLYWYRQAAGRGLQLLFYSVGIGQISSEVPQNLSASRPQDRQFILSSKKLLLSDSGFYLCAWSVRGADTQYFGPGTRLTVL.

The chain uses TRBV5-6 and TRBJ2-7, with D possibly being TRBD1 (5 bases). Trimming took 6 bases from V and 2 from J, leaving 12 bases between them. Germline V gene sequence: CDR1 SGHDT, CDR2 YYEEEE. The CDR3 has 13 residues. CDR3 DNA: TGTGCCAGCAAGTGGGGCGGAACCTACGAGCAGTACTTC. Its protein product is CASKWGGTYEQYF. Combining the CDR3 with reference TRBV5-6 and TRBJ2-7 gives the whole variable domain DAGVTQSPTHLIKTRGQQVTLRCSPKSGHDTVSWYQQALGQGPQFIFQYYEEEERQRGNFPDRFSGHQFPNYSSELNVNALLLGDSALYLCASKWGGTYEQYFGPGTRLTVT.

Within the sample, this clone is medium-sized (0.01 to 0.1%). The CDR3 sequence is CASSLGTQGETFF. The DNA of the CDR3 is TGCGCCAGCAGCTTGGGGACTCAGGGGGAAACTTTCTTT. The chain is built from TRBV5-1 and TRBJ1-1, with TRBD1 matching 7 bases. CDR3 size: 13 residues. With 0 bases clipped from V and 12 bases from J, the junction kept 8 bases outside the gene matches. The germline V gene has CDR1 SGHRS and CDR2 YFSETQ.

J is TRBJ2-3 and V is TRBV18, with 13 bases aligning to TRBD2. Germline lookup yields CDR1 KGHSH and CDR2 LQKENI. V shed 5 bases and J 6 bases; nucleotides not matched to a gene: 5. The CDR3 is 15 amino acids. CDR3 coding DNA: TGTGCCAGCTCAAGGACTAGCGGGAGCGGCGATACGCAGTATTTT. Its protein is CASSRTSGSGDTQYF.

The chain carries TRBV7-2 and TRBJ1-5, with TRBD1 matching over 8 bases. The germline V gene has CDR1 SGHTA and CDR2 FQGNSA. CDR3 length: 13 residues. J lost 11 bases, V lost 4 bases, and 7 bases had no gene match. CDR3 sequence (DNA): TGTGCCAGCAGCTCAGGGGGCCTCCGGGCCCAGCATTTT. This sequence encodes CASSSGGLRAQHF.

This clone showed up just a few times. The genes are TRBV19 and TRBJ2-1, with TRBD2 identical over 10 bases. The CDR3 extends over 17 amino acids. After removal of 8 bases from V and 2 bases from J, the junction contained 12 bases not matched to a gene. The germline gives CDR1 LNHDA, CDR2 SQIVND (reference sequence). CDR3 DNA sequence: TGTGCCAGTGCTGACCTTTGGGGACTAGCGACCTACAATGAGCAGTTCTTC. Protein sequence: CASADLWGLATYNEQFF.

The chain recombines TRBV11-2 with TRBJ2-2; 7 nucleotides line up with TRBD2. Per the germline V gene, CDR1 is SGHAT and CDR2 is FQNNGV. The CDR3 totals 17 residues. V shed 6 bases and J 2 bases; nucleotides not matched to a gene: 12. CDR3: CASRRSQASGNTGELFF. CDR3 bases: TGTGCCAGCAGACGATCACAGGCTAGCGGTAACACCGGGGAGCTGTTTTTT. Full variable domain (outside the CDR3, taken from reference TRBV11-2 and TRBJ2-2): EAGVAQSPRYKIIEKRQSVAFWCNPISGHATLYWYQQILGQGPKLLIQFQNNGVVDDSQLPKDRFSAERLKGVDSTLKIQPAKLEDSAVYLCASRRSQASGNTGELFFGEGSRLTVL.

This sequence joins TRBV10-2 and TRBJ1-1, with D perhaps TRBD1 (6 bases). CDR1 and CDR2 from the germline V gene are WSHSY and SAAADI. The CDR3 spans 14 residues. Trimming cost V 3 bases and J 5 bases, with 13 bases left between them. Here the CDR3 reads CASSDAGAATEAFF. CDR3 sequence (DNA): TGCGCCAGCAGTGATGCAGGGGCCGCGACTGAAGCTTTCTTT.

The chain joins TRBV11-2 to TRBJ2-7, with TRBD1 matching 7 bases. Germline trimming cut 4 bases from V and 6 bases from J; bases unmatched to any gene: 9. Per germline, CDR1 SGHAT and CDR2 FQNNGV. The CDR3 has 14 amino acids. CDR3 sequence: CASSWRQGFGEQYF. As DNA, the CDR3 is TGTGCCAGCAGCTGGAGACAGGGTTTCGGCGAGCAGTACTTC.

The genes are TRBV27 and TRBJ2-1; TRBD2 agrees at 7 bases. Germline lookup yields CDR1 MNHEY and CDR2 SMNVEV (reference sequence). The V and J ends lost 5 bases and 8 bases, in that order; junction bases with no gene match: 21. The CDR3 spans 18 residues. CDR3 sequence: CASSPGRLGRPLTDEQFF. The CDR3 DNA follows: TGTGCCAGCAGTCCCGGGAGGCTCGGCAGGCCCCTAACCGATGAGCAGTTCTTC.

This clone was recorded a few times. The V call is TRBV12-3 or TRBV12-4, the J call TRBJ2-7, with unresolved D. V shed 5 bases and J shed 2 bases, with 10 bases lying between them. The CDR3 is made up of 13 amino acids. CDR3 sequence reads: CASSIRATYEQYF. The CDR3 bases are TGTGCCAGCAGTATTCGAGCTACCTACGAGCAGTACTTC.

This rearrangement joins TRBV5-1 to TRBJ2-5; possible D gene TRBD1, 6 bases. V gave up 4 bases and J gave up 0 bases, with 7 bases separating them. CDR3 length: 13 residues. CDR1 is SGHRS, CDR2 YFSETQ, per germline. CDR3 coding DNA: TGCGCCAGCAGCCGGACAGACCAAGAGACCCAGTACTTC. It is translated as CASSRTDQETQYF. Variable domain in full (rest from reference TRBV5-1 and TRBJ2-5): KAGVTQTPRYLIKTRGQQVTLSCSPISGHRSVSWYQQTPGQGLQFLFEYFSETQRNKGNFPGRFSGRQFSNSRSEMNVSTLELGDSALYLCASSRTDQETQYFGPGTRLLVL.

The CDR3 DNA sequence: TGTGCCAGCATTGAGGGACAGAAATACGAGCAGTACTTC. Protein sequence: CASIEGQKYEQYF. The rearrangement uses TRBV28 and TRBJ2-7; 7 nucleotides agree with TRBD1. Per germline, CDR1 MDHEN and CDR2 SYDVKM. After removal of 7 bases from V and 4 bases from J, the junction contained 7 bases not matched to a gene. The CDR3 has 13 amino acids.

This chain's CDR3 is CASSPGTGGLQTQYF. The CDR3 coding sequence is TGTGCCAGCAGCCCCGGGACAGGGGGACTTCAGACCCAGTACTTC. The chain is built from TRBV6-6 and TRBJ2-5; 11 positions agree with TRBD1. The trim removed 6 bases at V and 6 bases at J, leaving 9 bases unmatched. The CDR3 is 15 amino acids. Germline lookup yields CDR1 MNHNY and CDR2 SVGAGI (reference sequence).

V usage is TRBV7-9 and J usage is TRBJ1-3; 8 bases align to TRBD1. The germline V gene has CDR1 SEHNR and CDR2 FQNEAQ (reference sequence). J was trimmed by 4 bases and V by 4 bases; bases with no gene match: 6. The CDR3 spans 15 residues. This CDR3 is CASSSRQGRGNTIYF. For the CDR3, the DNA is TGTGCCAGCAGCTCAAGACAGGGGAGAGGAAACACCATATATTTT.